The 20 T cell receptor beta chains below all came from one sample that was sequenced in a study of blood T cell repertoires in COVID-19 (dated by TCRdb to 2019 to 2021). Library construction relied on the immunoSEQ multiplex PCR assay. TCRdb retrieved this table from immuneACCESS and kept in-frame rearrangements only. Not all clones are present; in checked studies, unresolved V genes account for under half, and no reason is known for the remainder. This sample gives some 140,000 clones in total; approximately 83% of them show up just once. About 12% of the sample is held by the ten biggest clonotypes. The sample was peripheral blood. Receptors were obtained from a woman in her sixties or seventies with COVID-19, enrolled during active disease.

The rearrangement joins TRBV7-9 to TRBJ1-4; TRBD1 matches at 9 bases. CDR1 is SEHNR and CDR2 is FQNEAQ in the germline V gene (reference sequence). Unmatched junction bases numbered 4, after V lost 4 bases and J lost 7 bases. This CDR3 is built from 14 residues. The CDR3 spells CASSWDRVGEKLFF. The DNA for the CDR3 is TGTGCCAGCAGCTGGGACAGGGTCGGTGAAAAACTGTTTTTT.

The CDR3 sequence is CASSLGASHERGYTF. The DNA of the CDR3 is TGTGCCAGCAGCTTGGGGGCCAGTCACGAACGCGGCTACACCTTC. The gene calls are TRBV5-5 and TRBJ1-2; D not resolved. Trimming shortened V by 0 bases and J by 8 bases, and 17 bases separated the two germline ends. The CDR3 length is 15 residues. The V gene's germline CDR1 is SGHKS and CDR2 YYEKEE (reference sequence). The complete variable domain, with remaining parts taken from reference TRBV5-5 and TRBJ1-2, reads DAGVTQSPTHLIKTRGQQVTLRCSPISGHKSVSWYQQVLGQGPQFIFQYYEKEERGRGNFPDRFSARQFPNYSSELNVNALLLGDSALYLCASSLGASHERGYTFGSGTRLTVV.

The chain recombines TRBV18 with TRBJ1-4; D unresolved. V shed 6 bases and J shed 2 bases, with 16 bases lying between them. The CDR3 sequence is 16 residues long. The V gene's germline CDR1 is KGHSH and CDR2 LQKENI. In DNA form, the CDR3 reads TGTGCCAGCTCCCTCCGACTCCAATGGACTAATGAAAAACTGTTTTTT. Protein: CASSLRLQWTNEKLFF.

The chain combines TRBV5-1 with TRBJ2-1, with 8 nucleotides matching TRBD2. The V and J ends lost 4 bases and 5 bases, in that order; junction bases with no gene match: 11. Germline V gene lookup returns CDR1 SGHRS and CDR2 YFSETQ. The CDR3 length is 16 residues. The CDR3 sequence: CASSDPTGGRHNEQFF. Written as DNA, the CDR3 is TGCGCCAGCAGCGATCCCACGGGGGGGAGGCACAATGAGCAGTTCTTC. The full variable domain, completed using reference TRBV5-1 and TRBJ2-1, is KAGVTQTPRYLIKTRGQQVTLSCSPISGHRSVSWYQQTPGQGLQFLFEYFSETQRNKGNFPGRFSGRQFSNSRSEMNVSTLELGDSALYLCASSDPTGGRHNEQFFGPGTRLTVL.

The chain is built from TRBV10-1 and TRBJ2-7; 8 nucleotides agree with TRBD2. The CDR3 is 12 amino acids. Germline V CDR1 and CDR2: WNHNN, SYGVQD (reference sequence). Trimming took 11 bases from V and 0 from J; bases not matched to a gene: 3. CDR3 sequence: CALTSGSYEQYF. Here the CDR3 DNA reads TGCGCCCTAACTAGCGGCTCCTACGAGCAGTACTTC.

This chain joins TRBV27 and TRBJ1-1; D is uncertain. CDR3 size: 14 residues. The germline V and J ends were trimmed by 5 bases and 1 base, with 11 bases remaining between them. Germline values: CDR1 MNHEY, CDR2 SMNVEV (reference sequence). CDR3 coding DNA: TGTGCCAGCAGTGCGGTGGGTACGAACACTGAAGCTTTCTTT. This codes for CASSAVGTNTEAFF.

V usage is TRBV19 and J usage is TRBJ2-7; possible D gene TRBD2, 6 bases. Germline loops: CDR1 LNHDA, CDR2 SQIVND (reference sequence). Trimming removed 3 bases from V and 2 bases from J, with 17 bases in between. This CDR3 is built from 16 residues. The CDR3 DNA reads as TGTGCCAGTAGTATCTCGGGAGTTACTTTAACCTACGAGCAGTACTTC. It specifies CASSISGVTLTYEQYF.

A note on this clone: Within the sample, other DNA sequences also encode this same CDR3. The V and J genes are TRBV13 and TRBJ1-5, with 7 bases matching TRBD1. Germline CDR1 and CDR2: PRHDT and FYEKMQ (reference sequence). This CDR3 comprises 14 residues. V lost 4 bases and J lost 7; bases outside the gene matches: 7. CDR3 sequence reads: CASSSNRGNQPQHF. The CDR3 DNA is TGTGCCAGCAGCTCGAACAGGGGAAACCAGCCCCAGCATTTT. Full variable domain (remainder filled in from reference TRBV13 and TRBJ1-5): AAGVIQSPRHLIKEKRETATLKCYPIPRHDTVYWYQQGPGQDPQFLISFYEKMQSDKGSIPDRFSAQQFSDYHSELNMSSLELGDSALYFCASSSNRGNQPQHFGDGTRLSIL.

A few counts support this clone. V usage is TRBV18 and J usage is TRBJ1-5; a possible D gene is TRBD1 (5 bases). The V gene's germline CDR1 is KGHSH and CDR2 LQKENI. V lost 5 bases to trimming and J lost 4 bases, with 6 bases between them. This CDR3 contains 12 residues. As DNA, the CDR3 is TGTGCCAGCTCAGGGACTAATCAGCCCCAGCATTTT. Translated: CASSGTNQPQHF.

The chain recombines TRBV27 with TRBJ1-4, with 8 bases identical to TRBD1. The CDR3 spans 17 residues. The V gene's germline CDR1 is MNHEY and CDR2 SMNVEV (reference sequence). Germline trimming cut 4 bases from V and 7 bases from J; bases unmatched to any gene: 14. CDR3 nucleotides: TGTGCCAGCAGTTCAGGGACAGGAGTAATCCGGAGTGAAAAACTGTTTTTT. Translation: CASSSGTGVIRSEKLFF.

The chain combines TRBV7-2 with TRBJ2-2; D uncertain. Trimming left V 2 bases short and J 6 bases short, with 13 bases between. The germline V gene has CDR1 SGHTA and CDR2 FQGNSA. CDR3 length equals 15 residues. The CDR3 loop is CASSLIGLTAGELFF. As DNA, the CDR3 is TGTGCCAGCAGCTTAATTGGTCTTACGGCCGGGGAGCTGTTTTTT.

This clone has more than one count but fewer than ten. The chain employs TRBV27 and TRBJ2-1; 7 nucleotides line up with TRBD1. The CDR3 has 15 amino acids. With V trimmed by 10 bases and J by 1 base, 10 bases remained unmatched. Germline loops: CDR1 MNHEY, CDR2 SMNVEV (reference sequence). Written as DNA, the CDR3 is TGTGCCACCTTAAACAGGGGACCTTCCTACAATGAGCAGTTCTTC. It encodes CATLNRGPSYNEQFF.

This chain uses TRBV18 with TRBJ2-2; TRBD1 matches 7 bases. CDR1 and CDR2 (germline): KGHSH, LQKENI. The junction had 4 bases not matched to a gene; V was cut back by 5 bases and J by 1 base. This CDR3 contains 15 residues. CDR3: CASSATGMNTGELFF. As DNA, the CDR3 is TGTGCCAGCTCAGCGACAGGGATGAACACCGGGGAGCTGTTTTTT.

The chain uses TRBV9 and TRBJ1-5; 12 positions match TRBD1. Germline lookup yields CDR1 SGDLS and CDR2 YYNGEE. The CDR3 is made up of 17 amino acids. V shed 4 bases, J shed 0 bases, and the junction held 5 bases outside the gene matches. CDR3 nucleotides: TGTGCCAGCAGCCCCGGGACAGGGGGCCTTAGCAATCAGCCCCAGCATTTT. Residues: CASSPGTGGLSNQPQHF.

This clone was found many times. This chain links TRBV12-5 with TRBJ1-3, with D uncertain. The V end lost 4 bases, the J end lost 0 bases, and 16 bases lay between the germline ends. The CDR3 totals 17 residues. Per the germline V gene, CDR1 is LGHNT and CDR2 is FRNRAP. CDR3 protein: CASGSPSSPSSGNTIYF. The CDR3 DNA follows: TGTGCTAGTGGTTCCCCCTCCAGTCCAAGCTCTGGAAACACCATATATTTT.

CDR3 in amino acids: CASSQVSGGQPQHF. CDR3 sequence (DNA): TGCGCCAGCAGCCAAGTGAGTGGCGGGCAGCCCCAGCATTTT. The chain is built from TRBV4-1 and TRBJ1-5; D not resolved. Trimming removed 1 base at V and 7 bases at J, with 11 bases between. CDR1 is MGHRA and CDR2 is YSYEKL in the germline V gene. The length of the CDR3 is 14 residues.

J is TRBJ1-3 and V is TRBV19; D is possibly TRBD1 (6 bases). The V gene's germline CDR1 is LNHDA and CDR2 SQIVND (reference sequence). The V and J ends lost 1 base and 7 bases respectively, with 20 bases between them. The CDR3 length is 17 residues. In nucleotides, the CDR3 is TGTGCCAGTAGTATAGCCCCAGGACAGTCTCGACCGAACACCATATATTTT. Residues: CASSIAPGQSRPNTIYF. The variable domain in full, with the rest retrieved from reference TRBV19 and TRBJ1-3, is DGGITQSPKYLFRKEGQNVTLSCEQNLNHDAMYWYRQDPGQGLRLIYYSQIVNDFQKGDIAEGYSVSREKKESFPLTVTSAQKNPTAFYLCASSIAPGQSRPNTIYFGEGSWLTVV.

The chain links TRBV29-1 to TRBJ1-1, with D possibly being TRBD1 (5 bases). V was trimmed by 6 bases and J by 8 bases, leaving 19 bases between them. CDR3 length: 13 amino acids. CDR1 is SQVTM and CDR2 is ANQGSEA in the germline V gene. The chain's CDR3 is CSVPIGAPREAFF. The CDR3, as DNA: TGCAGCGTGCCCATAGGGGCCCCGAGGGAAGCTTTCTTT.

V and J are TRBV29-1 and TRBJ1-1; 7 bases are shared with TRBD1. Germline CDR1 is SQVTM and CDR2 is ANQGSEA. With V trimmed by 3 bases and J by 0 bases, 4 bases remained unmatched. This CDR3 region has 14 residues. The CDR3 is CSVDSTGLNTEAFF. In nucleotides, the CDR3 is TGCAGCGTTGATTCGACAGGGCTGAACACTGAAGCTTTCTTT. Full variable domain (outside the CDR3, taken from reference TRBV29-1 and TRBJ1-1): SAVISQKPSRDICQRGTSLTIQCQVDSQVTMMFWYRQQPGQSLTLIATANQGSEATYESGFVIDKFPISRPNLTFSTLTVSNMSPEDSSIYLCSVDSTGLNTEAFFGQGTRLTVV.

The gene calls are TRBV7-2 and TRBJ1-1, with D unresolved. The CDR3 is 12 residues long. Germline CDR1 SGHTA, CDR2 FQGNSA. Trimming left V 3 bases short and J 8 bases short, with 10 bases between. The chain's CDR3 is CASSLRKSEAFF. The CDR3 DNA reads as TGTGCCAGCAGCTTGAGGAAGTCCGAAGCTTTCTTT.